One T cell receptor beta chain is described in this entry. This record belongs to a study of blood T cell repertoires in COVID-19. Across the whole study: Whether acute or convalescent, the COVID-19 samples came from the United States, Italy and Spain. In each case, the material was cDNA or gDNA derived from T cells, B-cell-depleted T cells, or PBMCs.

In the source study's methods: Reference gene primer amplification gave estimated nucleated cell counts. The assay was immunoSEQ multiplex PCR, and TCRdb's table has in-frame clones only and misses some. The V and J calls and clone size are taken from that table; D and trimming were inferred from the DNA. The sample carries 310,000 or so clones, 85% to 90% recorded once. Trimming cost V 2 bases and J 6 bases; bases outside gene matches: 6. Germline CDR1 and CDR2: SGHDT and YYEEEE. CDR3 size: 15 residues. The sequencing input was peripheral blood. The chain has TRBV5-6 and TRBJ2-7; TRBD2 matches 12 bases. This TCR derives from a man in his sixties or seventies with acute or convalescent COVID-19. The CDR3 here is CASSLLAGGPGEQYF. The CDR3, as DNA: TGTGCCAGCAGCTTACTAGCGGGGGGACCGGGCGAGCAGTACTTC.